The 23 T cell receptor beta chains below come from one sample, sequenced in a study of blood T cell repertoires in COVID-19 (dated by TCRdb to 2020 to 2022). The library was prepared using the immunoSEQ multiplex PCR assay. In TCRdb, the immuneACCESS table is reduced to in-frame sequences with V and J assigned. These tables do not hold every clone; where another copy was compared, an unresolved V gene accounts for under half, and the others remain unexplained. This sample gives roughly 70,000 clones in total; approximately 90% of them show up just once. The ten largest clones take up approximately 3.9% of the sample. The source material was peripheral blood. These receptors all come from a man aged 65 to 85 with acute or convalescent COVID-19.

This clone showed up just once. The V gene is TRBV5-8, the J gene TRBJ1-2; D remains ambiguous. The germline CDR1 and CDR2 sequences are SGHTS and YDEGEE. This CDR3 spans 14 amino acids. Trimming removed 4 bases at V and 3 bases at J, with 13 bases between. The CDR3: CASSLGQAYYGYTF. Here the CDR3 DNA reads TGTGCCAGCAGCCTGGGCCAGGCCTACTATGGCTACACCTTC.

The rearrangement links TRBV27 to TRBJ2-1; TRBD2 aligns across 13 bases. The CDR3 is 17 amino acids. V was clipped by 5 bases and J by 2 bases; unmatched bases: 6. CDR1 and CDR2 (germline): MNHEY, SMNVEV (reference sequence). As DNA, the CDR3 is TGTGCCAGCAGTAGGACTAGCGGGGGTACTACCTACAATGAGCAGTTCTTC. This codes for CASSRTSGGTTYNEQFF.

J is TRBJ1-6 and V is TRBV5-1; 9 bases fit TRBD1. The CDR3 consists of 15 residues. Trimming removed 4 bases from V and 7 bases from J; junction bases left unmatched: 6. CDR1 is SGHRS, CDR2 YFSETQ, per germline. The CDR3 nucleotides are TGCGCCAGCAGCCTATCGACAGGGGGGAATTCACCCCTCCACTTT. It encodes CASSLSTGGNSPLHF.

The chain uses TRBV7-9 and TRBJ2-7, with TRBD1 matching 10 bases. The V gene end was trimmed by 1 base and the J gene end by 3 bases; junction bases not matched to a gene: 3. The germline CDR1 and CDR2 sequences are SEHNR and FQNEAQ (reference sequence). The CDR3 sequence is 15 residues long. The CDR3 here is CASSLVRTGGYEQYF. The CDR3 DNA reads TGTGCCAGCAGCTTAGTTCGGACAGGGGGCTACGAGCAGTACTTC.

The chain joins TRBV11-2 to TRBJ1-2; D is perhaps TRBD1 (5 bases). The ends were cut back, 6 bases at V and 0 bases at J, with 8 bases in the middle. The CDR3 length is 13 residues. Germline CDR1 SGHAT, CDR2 FQNNGV. CDR3 in amino acids: CASRSTANYGYTF. CDR3 sequence (DNA): TGTGCCAGCAGATCGACAGCTAACTATGGCTACACCTTC.

This chain connects TRBV4-2 to TRBJ1-2; a possible D gene is TRBD1 (5 bases). The CDR3 covers 16 residues. Germline lookup yields CDR1 LGHNA and CDR2 YNFKEQ. V was shortened by 2 bases and J by 6 bases, with 19 bases between the two germline ends. The CDR3 protein is CASSQQPQGALNGYTF. DNA for the CDR3: TGTGCCAGCAGCCAACAACCTCAGGGCGCTCTTAATGGCTACACCTTC.

This clone has just one count. This sequence joins TRBV4-3 and TRBJ1-2; D is undetermined. V dropped 2 bases and J dropped 1 base, with 17 bases sitting between them. This CDR3 spans 17 amino acids. CDR1 is LGHNA, CDR2 YSLEER, per germline. CDR3 sequence (DNA): TGCGCCAGCAGCCAATCAAGGACTACTCCTTTTAACTATGGCTACACCTTC. It yields the protein CASSQSRTTPFNYGYTF.

This clone was detected once. The chain recombines TRBV19 with TRBJ1-1, with D maybe TRBD1 (5 bases). V dropped 4 bases and J dropped 4 bases, with 13 bases sitting between them. The CDR3 consists of 14 residues. Germline loops: CDR1 LNHDA, CDR2 SQIVND (reference sequence). This chain's CDR3 is CASSSGQGGTEAFF. CDR3 bases: TGTGCCAGTAGTAGCGGGCAGGGAGGCACTGAAGCTTTCTTT.

This rearrangement joins TRBV5-1 to TRBJ2-3, with 8 bases matching TRBD2. Per the germline V gene, CDR1 is SGHRS and CDR2 is YFSETQ. This CDR3 spans 15 amino acids. V shed 6 bases and J 3 bases; nucleotides not matched to a gene: 9. The CDR3 DNA reads TGCGCCAGCAACTCCGGGGCGGGAGGAACAGATACGCAGTATTTT. Translation: CASNSGAGGTDTQYF.

The rearrangement links TRBV5-4 to TRBJ2-2, with TRBD2 identical over 12 bases. Germline-derived CDR1 and CDR2 are SGHNT and YYREEE (reference sequence). The CDR3 is made up of 16 amino acids. The V segment lost 3 bases and the J segment 5 bases; nucleotides outside the gene matches: 5. Here the CDR3 reads CASSSGLAGNTGELFF. The CDR3 nucleotides are TGTGCCAGCAGCTCCGGACTAGCGGGGAATACCGGGGAGCTGTTTTTT.

In its sample, this clone was seen once. The chain is built from TRBV10-3 and TRBJ2-1; D unclear. The germline V gene encodes CDR1 ENHRY and CDR2 SYGVKD. This CDR3 is 11 amino acids long. The V end was cut by 3 bases, the J end by 9 bases, with 6 bases between. The CDR3 protein is CAISDQREQFF. The CDR3, as DNA: TGTGCCATCAGTGACCAGCGTGAGCAGTTCTTC.

The chain combines TRBV4-1 with TRBJ2-1, with 15 bases identical to TRBD2. Germline loops: CDR1 MGHRA, CDR2 YSYEKL. This CDR3 is built from 17 residues. The junction had 9 bases not matched to a gene; V was cut back by 3 bases and J by 9 bases. The CDR3 loop reads CASSQTPGTSGGSEQFF. CDR3 nucleotide sequence: TGCGCCAGCAGCCAGACCCCCGGGACTAGCGGGGGGAGTGAGCAGTTCTTC.

CDR3 DNA sequence: TGTGCCAGCAGTTCCCCGACAGGGGGAAATGGCTACACCTTC. It encodes CASSSPTGGNGYTF. This chain connects TRBV6-6 to TRBJ1-2; 9 positions match TRBD1. The CDR3 has 14 amino acids. J was trimmed by 6 bases and V by 4 bases; bases with no gene match: 6. CDR1 and CDR2 from the germline V gene are MNHNY and SVGAGI (reference sequence).

The J gene is TRBJ1-5, the V gene TRBV19, with D maybe TRBD1 (6 bases). The CDR3 runs to 16 residues. Trimming shortened V by 4 bases and J by 11 bases, and 24 bases separated the two germline ends. Germline V gene data show CDR1 as LNHDA and CDR2 as SQIVND (reference sequence). The DNA for the CDR3 is TGTGCCAGTAGTAATTCACGAAGTGGAATACCAGGGGCCCAGCATTTT. Protein: CASSNSRSGIPGAQHF. The full variable domain, with the rest looked up from reference TRBV19 and TRBJ1-5, is DGGITQSPKYLFRKEGQNVTLSCEQNLNHDAMYWYRQDPGQGLRLIYYSQIVNDFQKGDIAEGYSVSREKKESFPLTVTSAQKNPTAFYLCASSNSRSGIPGAQHFGDGTRLSIL.

The chain has TRBV29-1 and TRBJ2-2; D remains unclear. Germline CDR1 is SQVTM and CDR2 is ANQGSEA. V was pared by 6 bases and J by 4 bases, with 9 bases between. This CDR3 spans 12 amino acids. Here the CDR3 reads CSVLPGTGELFF. The CDR3 DNA sequence: TGCAGCGTCCTTCCAGGCACCGGGGAGCTGTTTTTT.

CDR3 nucleotide sequence: TGTGCCAGCAGCCCCACAGGGGTGGCTCCTCTCTCAATCAATGAGCAGTTCTTC. This gives the protein CASSPTGVAPLSINEQFF. This chain connects TRBV7-9 to TRBJ2-1; TRBD1 agrees at 7 bases. V lost 5 bases and J lost 6; bases outside the gene matches: 19. This CDR3 has 18 amino acids. CDR1 and CDR2 from the germline V gene are SEHNR and FQNEAQ (reference sequence).

CDR3 sequence (DNA): TGCGCCAGCAGCCAAGATAGTCGGCCTTACTACACAGATACGCAGTATTTT. It yields the protein CASSQDSRPYYTDTQYF. The chain recombines TRBV4-3 with TRBJ2-3; D ambiguous. V was clipped by 0 bases and J by 2 bases, with 15 bases between them. Germline CDR1 and CDR2: LGHNA and YSLEER. CDR3 length: 17 residues.

The chain combines TRBV20-1 with TRBJ2-7; 7 bases align to TRBD1. This CDR3 comprises 10 residues. CDR1 and CDR2 from the germline V gene are DFQATT and SNEGSKA (reference sequence). J lost 11 bases, V lost 5 bases, and 6 bases had no gene match. This CDR3 reads CSAPRGGEYF. The CDR3 coding sequence is TGCAGTGCTCCCCGAGGGGGCGAGTACTTC.

The V and J genes are TRBV18 and TRBJ2-7; TRBD1 might be the D (6 bases). Germline CDR1 reads KGHSH; CDR2 reads LQKENI. The CDR3 has 14 residues. V dropped 2 bases and J dropped 0 bases, with 8 bases sitting between them. The CDR3 is CASSPGDISYEQYF. The CDR3 nucleotides are TGTGCCAGCTCACCAGGGGACATCTCCTACGAGCAGTACTTC.

The gene calls are TRBV6-5 and TRBJ2-4; the match to TRBD2 covers 9 bases. Germline CDR1 and CDR2: MNHEY and SVGAGI. There are 15 residues in the CDR3. V lost 5 bases, J lost 2 bases, and 4 bases stayed unmatched. The CDR3 DNA reads TGTGCCAGCAGTCCCGGGACTAGCTCCAAAAACATTCAGTACTTC. It is translated as CASSPGTSSKNIQYF.

In DNA form, the CDR3 reads TGCGCCAGCAGCTTGCAAATGGAGGCCGGCTCCTACGAGCAGTACTTC. As protein: CASSLQMEAGSYEQYF. This rearrangement joins TRBV5-1 to TRBJ2-7, with D possibly TRBD2 on 5 matching bases. The germline V gene has CDR1 SGHRS and CDR2 YFSETQ. Trimming took off 1 base at V and 0 bases at J, with 14 bases between the two ends. The CDR3 length is 16 residues.

The CDR3 here is CASSFGDKNEKLFF. The CDR3 nucleotides are TGCGCCAGCAGCTTTGGGGACAAGAATGAAAAACTGTTTTTT. The rearrangement uses TRBV5-1 and TRBJ1-4; tentative D call: TRBD1 (6 bases). Germline loops: CDR1 SGHRS, CDR2 YFSETQ. The CDR3 contains 14 residues. Deletions cut 2 bases from V and 5 bases from J, with 10 bases between.

This rearrangement joins TRBV14 to TRBJ1-4; D ambiguous. From germline, CDR1 is SGHDN and CDR2 FVKESK. The V end lost 0 bases, the J end lost 5 bases, and 13 bases lay between the germline ends. The CDR3 totals 16 residues. The CDR3 DNA is TGTGCCAGCAGCCAAGAATGGGCCGGACTGAATGAAAAACTGTTTTTT. The encoded protein is CASSQEWAGLNEKLFF. The whole variable domain, remainder taken from reference TRBV14 and TRBJ1-4, is EAGVTQFPSHSVIEKGQTVTLRCDPISGHDNLYWYRRVMGKEIKFLLHFVKESKQDESGMPNNRFLAERTGGTYSTLKVQPAELEDSGVYFCASSQEWAGLNEKLFFGSGTQLSVL.